This record looks at one T cell receptor beta chain sequence and its context. This CDR3 spans 12 amino acids. Between the trimmed V and J ends, which lost 5 bases and 10 bases, there was a span of 12 bases. The data belong to a study of identical twins. TCRdb fed the 5' RACE reads into MiXCR, producing one record per CDR3 protein. The sample holds some 690,000 distinct CDR3 sequences, 21% seen once. This same sample was also taken into another study, of T cells expressing NK-cell markers.

The source material was PBMCs. The clonotype was recovered from a woman in her late teens or twenties in good health. The chain is built from TRBV12-3 or TRBV12-4 and TRBJ2-1, with D unclear. CDR3 DNA sequence: TGTGCCAGCAGTGGAAACAGCAGGGAGCAGTTCTTC. Translation gives CASSGNSREQFF.